This T cell receptor beta chain was obtained from a study of T cell repertoires in aging, cancer and after chemotherapy (dated by TCRdb to the late 2010s). For the wider study: The donors fell into six age groups ranging from 30 or younger to 70 or older, and each group had at least three individuals. To examine immunoaging and T cell reconstitution after chemotherapy, the study profiled TCR beta repertoires in peripheral blood from healthy donors and cancer patients. Healthy donor control TCR repertoires were recorded over several months to years and showed clear clonal overlap across re-sampling. A cohort of 220 or so cancer patients (roughly 90 with hematological and around 120 with solid cancers) was assembled, and 95 to 100 healthy donors were included as a reference group. The full dataset contained several million TCR reads.

Multiplex touch-down PCR with a mixed TRB-A/B primer pool was used to amplify rearranged TRB sequences covering the V, D and J segments. Illumina adapters and sample indices were attached to the amplicons through two consecutive PCR reactions run with Phusion HS II polymerase. After gel purification with the NucleoSpin Gel and PCR Clean-up kit, the amplicons were checked using Qubit and an Agilent 2100 Bioanalyzer. The libraries were sequenced on an Illumina MiSeq with 600-cycle, single-indexed, paired-end runs. On the authors' methods: MiXCR versions 2.12 and 3.0.5 were used to process TRB sequences. A clone was defined as each unique CDR3 nucleotide sequence, and only productive sequences supported by at least two reads were kept. The repertoire metrics were Shannon diversity, evenness, clonality (defined as one minus evenness), and alpha-parameterized diversity profiles covering alpha 0 to 5. The IGoR algorithm was used to calculate generation probabilities of clones in the paired pre- and post-chemotherapy samples. In TCRdb, the public reads were trimmed at Q25 with fastp and aligned with MiXCR, with productive beta chains retained. Records with the same CDR3 protein are collapsed into one entry carrying the most frequent genes and DNA. The V and J calls follow TCRdb's processing rather than the paper's. For this sample there are around 3,100 distinct CDR3 sequences; 25% to 35% appear just once. The top ten clones comprise about 14% of the sample.

TCR beta rearrangements were amplified from genomic DNA extracted from peripheral blood rather than from sorted cells or RNA. Study-wide conclusions, independent of this receptor: In both cancer cohorts, the median generation probability rose over the chemotherapy interval, which suggests that the repertoire was reconstituted through rebound thymic output. Compared with age-matched healthy donors, untreated patients with hematological or solid cancers had significantly lower TCR diversity and higher clonality in blood. The authors noted that the repertoire data do not allow conclusions about immunological memory after chemotherapy. In healthy donors, the drop in TCR diversity with age came mainly from a loss of richness, whereas in cancer patients a loss of evenness also played a part.

The germline V gene specifies MNHNS as CDR1 and SASEGT as CDR2. There are 14 amino acids in the CDR3, from cysteine to phenylalanine inclusive. CDR3 DNA only is kept here, 42 bases in frame from base 1. V has 6 bases trimmed and J has 10 bases trimmed; junction bases matching no gene number 7. Turning to this clonotype: The antigen this receptor binds is unknown. Qualities for individual bases were not recorded, and no much larger clone is one base off.

The sample taken for sequencing was blood. The source of this sequence is a human donor in good health. The sequence joins TRBV6-1 to TRBJ2-1; TRBD1 fits 12 bases in the junction. The CDR3 region reads CASRAGTGGREQFF. The nucleotide sequence is TGTGCCAGCAGGGCCGGGACAGGGGGCCGGGAGCAGTTCTTC.